The clone carrying this T cell receptor (beta chain) was counted many times. Its antigen is not identified. The library came from three nested PCR rounds adapted from ARM-PCR protocols. Via MiXCR, TCRdb re-called the multiplex PCR reads, giving one row per CDR3 protein. The sample records some 120,000 distinct CDR3 sequences, about 66% being singletons. The data originate from a study of tumor and adjacent non-tumor tissue in lung cancer. Study background: Patients comprised over 9 adenocarcinoma, a couple of squamous cell carcinoma and 1 small cell lung cancer.

The CDR3 has 15 amino acids. Germline V gives CDR1 MNHNS, CDR2 SASEGT. The J segment lost 9 bases and the V segment lost 6 bases, leaving 9 bases of the junction unmatched. Whole-study findings and limits: Normal lung showed higher cumulative top 100 clone frequency than tumor. Tumor TCR diversity, when higher, was linked to shorter survival. Compared with tumor, normal lung showed significantly lower TCR diversity.

This sample's RNA came from whole unsorted tissue. This clonotype was sampled from a man aged 25-45 years with non-small cell lung cancer. What was sequenced was lung tumor tissue. This sequence joins TRBV6-1 and TRBJ2-1; TRBD2 matches at 12 bases. The CDR3 DNA sequence: TGTGCCAGCAGCAGACTAGCGGGAGAGGGTGGTGAGCAGTTCTTC. Protein sequence: CASSRLAGEGGEQFF.